The 14 T cell receptor beta chains listed next were all sequenced from one sample in a study of cytomegalovirus exposure and HLA in healthy donors. Both 60 Vbeta primers and 13 Jbeta primers went into the PCR. Measured with immunoSEQ multiplex PCR; TCRdb has only the in-frame clones, and not every one. This table holds around 150,000 clones, around 79% found once. The sample was PBMCs. The source is a woman aged 40-49 years in good health and CMV-seropositive.

The J gene is TRBJ1-1, the V gene TRBV6-5, with a weak D call TRBD1 (6 bases). This CDR3 is built from 14 residues. Germline lookup yields CDR1 MNHEY and CDR2 SVGAGI. Deletions cut 4 bases from V and 0 bases from J, with 9 bases between. This CDR3 is CASSLGHLNTEAFF. The CDR3 DNA reads as TGTGCCAGCAGTTTGGGACATCTGAACACTGAAGCTTTCTTT.

This clone has just one count. The chain joins TRBV30 to TRBJ2-1; TRBD2 is a possible D gene (5 bases). The CDR3 length is 14 residues. The germline V and J ends were trimmed by 4 bases and 8 bases, with 18 bases remaining between them. The germline V gene has CDR1 GTSNPN and CDR2 SVGIG (reference sequence). The CDR3 loop reads CAWMAGRTGDEQFF. The CDR3 DNA reads TGTGCCTGGATGGCTGGACGAACCGGGGATGAGCAGTTCTTC.

The V call is TRBV7-2, the J call TRBJ1-1; 10 nucleotides agree with TRBD1. The germline V gene has CDR1 SGHTA and CDR2 FQGNSA. Trimming removed 5 bases from V and 1 base from J; junction bases left unmatched: 4. This CDR3 contains 15 residues. As DNA, the CDR3 is TGTGCCAGCAGCCCGGGACAGGGGAGGAACACTGAAGCTTTCTTT. As protein: CASSPGQGRNTEAFF. Full variable domain (remainder filled in from reference TRBV7-2 and TRBJ1-1): GAGVSQSPSNKVTEKGKDVELRCDPISGHTALYWYRQSLGQGLEFLIYFQGNSAPDKSGLPSDRFSAERTGGSVSTLTIQRTQQEDSAVYLCASSPGQGRNTEAFFGQGTRLTVV.

The J gene is TRBJ2-3, the V gene TRBV2, with 8 bases that match TRBD2. V lost 2 bases, J lost 5 bases, and 6 bases stayed unmatched. In germline, CDR1 is SNHLY, CDR2 FYNNEI. The CDR3 spans 15 residues. The CDR3 DNA sequence: TGTGCCAGCAGTGAATCGGGGGGGGGTGGAGATACGCAGTATTTT. Residues: CASSESGGGGDTQYF. Complete variable domain (other parts from reference TRBV2 and TRBJ2-3): EPEVTQTPSHQVTQMGQEVILRCVPISNHLYFYWYRQILGQKVEFLVSFYNNEISEKSEIFDDQFSVERPDGSNFTLKIRSTKLEDSAMYFCASSESGGGGDTQYFGPGTRLTVL.

The V gene is TRBV28, the J gene TRBJ1-6; the match to TRBD1 covers 8 bases. Trimming cost V 1 base and J 10 bases; bases outside gene matches: 6. Germline lookup yields CDR1 MDHEN and CDR2 SYDVKM. CDR3 length equals 15 residues. In nucleotides, the CDR3 is TGTGCCAGCAGTTTATCCGGGACAGGAAGATCACCCCTCCACTTT. Translating it yields CASSLSGTGRSPLHF.

In its sample, this clone was seen a few times. The chain is built from TRBV6-1 and TRBJ1-2; D is possibly TRBD1 (6 bases). Trimming cost V 4 bases and J 4 bases, with 16 bases left between them. The CDR3 has 15 amino acids. The germline gives CDR1 MNHNS, CDR2 SASEGT. CDR3: CASSGHRDKTYGYTF. In nucleotides, the CDR3 is TGTGCCAGCAGTGGTCATAGGGACAAAACCTATGGCTACACCTTC.

Concerning this clone itself: Within the sample, other DNA sequences also encode this same CDR3. This chain uses TRBV5-1 with TRBJ1-1; TRBD1 might be the D (6 bases). V was trimmed by 0 bases and J by 1 base, leaving 7 bases between them. This CDR3 has 14 residues. CDR1 and CDR2 (germline): SGHRS, YFSETQ. The CDR3 region has the DNA TGCGCCAGCAGCTTGGAAGGGGGGAACACTGAAGCTTTCTTT. Amino acids: CASSLEGGNTEAFF.

J is TRBJ2-2 and V is TRBV7-7, with D uncertain. Trimming pared 5 bases from V and 1 base from J, leaving 5 bases between. This CDR3 has 13 amino acids. The germline V gene has CDR1 SSHAT and CDR2 FNYEAQ (reference sequence). The CDR3 spells CASSRGNTGELFF. CDR3 coding DNA: TGTGCCAGCAGCCGAGGGAACACCGGGGAGCTGTTTTTT.

The chain has TRBV7-2 and TRBJ1-4; D is unclear. This CDR3 contains 14 residues. Trimming cost V 2 bases and J 4 bases, with 8 bases left between them. The germline gives CDR1 SGHTA, CDR2 FQGNSA. In nucleotides, the CDR3 is TGTGCCAGCAGCTTACGAAAGCATAATGAAAAACTGTTTTTT. This translates into CASSLRKHNEKLFF.

V gene TRBV6-1 combines with J gene TRBJ1-6, with D unresolved. V lost 8 bases to trimming and J lost 7 bases, with 18 bases between them. CDR1 is MNHNS and CDR2 is SASEGT in the germline V gene. The CDR3 is made up of 15 amino acids. The CDR3 loop reads CASESPGSENSPLHF. CDR3 bases: TGTGCCAGCGAGTCCCCTGGGAGCGAAAATTCACCCCTCCACTTT.

In this sample, this clone turned up a few times. The rearrangement links TRBV27 to TRBJ1-4; D is unresolved. CDR1 and CDR2 (germline): MNHEY, SMNVEV (reference sequence). This CDR3 is 17 amino acids long. Trimming shortened V by 0 bases and J by 0 bases, and 11 bases separated the two germline ends. The CDR3 sequence is CASSLSFFTATNEKLFF. The CDR3 DNA reads TGTGCCAGCAGTTTATCGTTCTTTACGGCAACTAATGAAAAACTGTTTTTT.

The chain uses TRBV5-6 and TRBJ2-7, with 9 bases aligning to TRBD2. The germline V gene encodes CDR1 SGHDT and CDR2 YYEEEE. Unmatched junction bases numbered 5, after V lost 0 bases and J lost 4 bases. This CDR3 contains 15 residues. CDR3 loop: CASSLEASGAYEQYF. The CDR3, as DNA: TGTGCCAGCAGCTTGGAGGCTAGCGGGGCGTACGAGCAGTACTTC.

J is TRBJ2-5 and V is TRBV5-4, with D perhaps TRBD1 (6 bases). The J call may be in error: the DNA end matches TRBJ2-7 better. The V gene's germline CDR1 is SGHNT and CDR2 YYREEE (reference sequence). The CDR3 sequence is 14 residues long. In DNA form, the CDR3 reads TGTGCCAGCAGCTTTCAAGTGGGGGCTGACGAGCAGTACTTC. It encodes CASSFQVGADEQYF.

This rearrangement joins TRBV6-5 to TRBJ1-3; no definite D call. Trimming stripped 7 bases from V and 0 bases from J, with 13 bases between. This CDR3 spans 15 amino acids. CDR1 and CDR2 (germline): MNHEY, SVGAGI. CDR3 DNA: TGTGCCAGCATTTCATCGTGGCTCTCTGGAAACACCATATATTTT. It translates to CASISSWLSGNTIYF.